This is a list of T cell receptor beta chains from one sample in a study of CD8+CD57+ T cells in acquired aplastic anemia. TCRdb re-called the reads with MiXCR, one entry per CDR3 protein. The sample includes about 98,000 distinct CDR3 sequences, roughly 70% of them seen just once. The sequenced sample was sorted CD4+, CD8+, or CD8+CD57+ T cells (not recorded which) from PBMCs. The receptor source for this set is a human donor with aplastic anemia. Both conserved end residues are part of each CDR3. The D gene is left open where the match is weak. The size entry is marked missing in some rows and otherwise reads once, few, many or a size class.

clone_size: -; d_call: -; j_call: TRBJ1-3; v_call: TRBV11-2; cdr3_nt: TGTGCCAGCAGCTCCGATTGGACCGGGACGCCACTTGGAAACACCATATATTTT; cdr3_aa: CASSSDWTGTPLGNTIYF
clone_size: -; d_call: -; j_call: TRBJ1-6; v_call: TRBV11-2; cdr3_nt: TGTGCCAGCAGCTTAGACATCCAGAAAAATTCACCCCTCCACTTT; cdr3_aa: CASSLDIQKNSPLHF
clone_size: few; d_call: TRBD1; j_call: TRBJ2-7; v_call: TRBV15; cdr3_nt: TGTGCCACCAGCAGGTACAGGGGCGGATACGAGCAGTACTTC; cdr3_aa: CATSRYRGGYEQYF
clone_size: -; d_call: -; j_call: TRBJ2-3; v_call: TRBV29-1; cdr3_nt: TGCAGCGGGGAGCTAGGGACAGATACGCAGTATTTT; cdr3_aa: CSGELGTDTQYF
clone_size: few; d_call: TRBD2; j_call: TRBJ2-1; v_call: TRBV12-3/TRBV12-4; cdr3_nt: TGTGCCAGCAGTTTTTATCTGGGCGGGAGGGCCCGCAGCTCCTACAATGAGCAGTTCTTC; cdr3_aa: CASSFYLGGRARSSYNEQFF
clone_size: once; d_call: TRBD1; j_call: TRBJ1-2; v_call: TRBV5-1; cdr3_nt: TGCGCCAGCAGCTTGGCCCGGGACAGACTAAACTATGGCTACACCTTC; cdr3_aa: CASSLARDRLNYGYTF
clone_size: -; d_call: -; j_call: TRBJ2-7; v_call: TRBV19; cdr3_nt: TGTGCCAGTAGTTGCGGCCGGGAGATCCACTACGAGCAGTACTTC; cdr3_aa: CASSCGREIHYEQYF
clone_size: -; d_call: -; j_call: TRBJ2-5; v_call: TRBV7-9; cdr3_nt: TGTGCCAGCAGCCAAGATGGAGAGACCCAGTACTTC; cdr3_aa: CASSQDGETQYF
clone_size: -; d_call: -; j_call: TRBJ2-7; v_call: TRBV7-2; cdr3_nt: TGTGCCAGCAGCCCTGGATCGGTCGAGCAGTACTTC; cdr3_aa: CASSPGSVEQYF
clone_size: few; d_call: TRBD1; j_call: TRBJ2-3; v_call: TRBV15; cdr3_nt: TGTGCCACCCGGGACAGGGGGAGATCAGATACGCAGTATTTT; cdr3_aa: CATRDRGRSDTQYF
clone_size: few; d_call: -; j_call: TRBJ1-2; v_call: TRBV7-9; cdr3_nt: TGTGCCAGCAGCCCCTCCCAGGGTGGGAATTATGGCTACACCTTC; cdr3_aa: CASSPSQGGNYGYTF
clone_size: -; d_call: -; j_call: TRBJ2-7; v_call: TRBV19; cdr3_nt: TGTGCCAGTAGTGCAGCCGCGACAGGCTACGAGCGGTACTTC; cdr3_aa: CASSAAATGYERYF
clone_size: once; d_call: TRBD2; j_call: TRBJ2-7; v_call: TRBV12-3/TRBV12-4; cdr3_nt: TGTGCCAGCAGTCCATCGGGACTAGCGGGGTACGAGCAGTACTTC; cdr3_aa: CASSPSGLAGYEQYF
clone_size: few; d_call: -; j_call: TRBJ1-6; v_call: TRBV20-1; cdr3_nt: TGCAGTGCTAGAGATCTCCAGGGGAATTCACCCCTCCACTTT; cdr3_aa: CSARDLQGNSPLHF
clone_size: -; d_call: -; j_call: TRBJ2-2; v_call: TRBV15; cdr3_nt: TGTGCCACCAAAGCGGTGAACACCGGGGAGCTGTTTTTT; cdr3_aa: CATKAVNTGELFF
clone_size: few; d_call: TRBD2; j_call: TRBJ2-7; v_call: TRBV29-1; cdr3_nt: TGCAGCGTCGAACCCCTAGCGGGCACCGAGCAGTACTTC; cdr3_aa: CSVEPLAGTEQYF
clone_size: -; d_call: -; j_call: TRBJ2-2; v_call: TRBV7-6; cdr3_nt: TGTGCCAGCAGCTGGACGGGGAACACCGGGGAGCTGTTTTTT; cdr3_aa: CASSWTGNTGELFF
clone_size: -; d_call: TRBD2; j_call: TRBJ2-5; v_call: TRBV15; cdr3_nt: TGTGCCACCAGCAGAGATTCAGCGGGAGGGTACCAAGAGACCCAGTACTTC; cdr3_aa: CATSRDSAGGYQETQYF
clone_size: -; d_call: -; j_call: TRBJ2-3; v_call: TRBV19; cdr3_nt: TGTGCCGGTAGTGCAGAACCCAGGAATACGCAGTATTTT; cdr3_aa: CAGSAEPRNTQYF
clone_size: -; d_call: -; j_call: TRBJ1-1; v_call: TRBV10-3; cdr3_nt: TGTGCCATCAGTTTCCAGGGGAGAGGTGAAGCTTTCTTT; cdr3_aa: CAISFQGRGEAFF
clone_size: -; d_call: TRBD1; j_call: TRBJ2-2; v_call: TRBV7-2; cdr3_nt: TGTGCCAGCAGTCGCGACAGGGACACCGGGGAGCTGTTTTTT; cdr3_aa: CASSRDRDTGELFF
clone_size: -; d_call: TRBD2; j_call: TRBJ2-3; v_call: TRBV10-1; cdr3_nt: TGCGCCAGCAGTGACGGGAGCGGGGGGGGCACAGATACGCAGTATTTT; cdr3_aa: CASSDGSGGGTDTQYF
clone_size: -; d_call: -; j_call: TRBJ2-1; v_call: TRBV2; cdr3_nt: TGTGCCAGCAGTTCGTACCCCGGGACGACCTCAAATGAGCAGTTCTTC; cdr3_aa: CASSSYPGTTSNEQFF
clone_size: -; d_call: -; j_call: TRBJ2-3; v_call: TRBV10-3; cdr3_nt: TGTGCCATCACGGGGAAAGTCACAGATACGCAGTATTTT; cdr3_aa: CAITGKVTDTQYF